This T cell receptor (beta chain) was obtained from a study of blood T cell dynamics during melanoma immunotherapy. A note on this clone: Its antigen is still unknown.

V shed 3 bases and J shed 4 bases, with 12 bases lying between them. Germline V gene data show CDR1 as SGDLS and CDR2 as YYNGEE. The CDR3 has 14 amino acids. Findings of the study overall: It remained unknown if the driving T cell clones were melanoma-specific.

Described time point: week 3, after first cycle of checkpoint inhibitor. Blood was drawn before treatment and at week 3 after checkpoint blockade. Profiling relied on immunoSEQ multiplex PCR, and the TCRdb table lists in-frame clones only, not all of them. The data contain more than 14,000 clones, approximately 88% of them seen just once; the ten biggest clones take up approximately 7.8%. The chain has TRBV9 and TRBJ2-3; D remains unclear. The source of this sequence is a human donor with melanoma. The material sequenced was blood, taken from a patient treated with checkpoint blockade. The CDR3 DNA reads TGTGCCAGCAGCGCCGGAGATACGTCAGATACGCAGTATTTT. Protein sequence: CASSAGDTSDTQYF.